Each of the 21 T cell receptor beta chains below was sequenced from the same sample in a study of T cell responses to AZD1222 COVID-19 vaccine. Produced via immunoSEQ multiplex PCR; TCRdb's table is partial and in-frame only. This table holds 200,000 or so clones, over 80% found once. The sample in question was peripheral blood, obtained on day 0 of AZD1222 vaccination. The receptors were gathered from an adult in good health.

The chain uses TRBV9 and TRBJ2-1; 9 nucleotides line up with TRBD2. CDR1 SGDLS and CDR2 YYNGEE come from the germline V gene. J gave up 7 bases and V 0 bases, and 5 bases lay outside the gene matches. The CDR3 runs 15 residues. The CDR3 protein is CASSVDGGGANEQFF. Here the CDR3 DNA reads TGTGCCAGCAGCGTAGATGGCGGGGGGGCTAATGAGCAGTTCTTC.

The chain employs TRBV27 and TRBJ1-2, with D perhaps TRBD1 (6 bases). V was pared by 6 bases and J by 3 bases, with 14 bases between. From germline, CDR1 is MNHEY and CDR2 SMNVEV (reference sequence). This CDR3 region has 14 residues. Here the CDR3 DNA reads TGTGCCAGCAGCACCTCAGGGGCGGACTATGGCTACACCTTC. Protein product: CASSTSGADYGYTF.

This clone occurred a few times. CDR3 DNA sequence: TGTGCCATCAGTGAAAGGGACAACTATGGCTACACCTTC. As protein: CAISERDNYGYTF. This chain uses TRBV10-3 with TRBJ1-2; TRBD1 is a possible D gene (5 bases). Germline CDR1 ENHRY, CDR2 SYGVKD. V was trimmed by 3 bases and J by 2 bases, leaving 7 bases between them. The CDR3 has 13 residues.

This chain joins TRBV4-1 and TRBJ1-1, with D possibly matching TRBD1 (5 bases). This CDR3 region has 15 residues. Germline values: CDR1 MGHRA, CDR2 YSYEKL. The V end lost 4 bases, the J end lost 3 bases, and 15 bases lay between the germline ends. CDR3 coding DNA: TGCGCCAGCAGCCCCGCAGGGTGGGAGGACACTGAAGCTTTCTTT. Translating gives CASSPAGWEDTEAFF.

CDR3 sequence: CASSEVQGADTEAFF. Written as DNA, the CDR3 is TGTGCCAGCAGTGAGGTACAGGGGGCTGACACTGAAGCTTTCTTT. The chain carries TRBV6-1 and TRBJ1-1; 9 nucleotides match TRBD1. Germline V gives CDR1 MNHNS, CDR2 SASEGT. The CDR3 totals 15 residues. The V gene end was trimmed by 3 bases and the J gene end by 3 bases; junction bases not matched to a gene: 5.

This clone was observed once. The rearrangement links TRBV6-2 or TRBV6-3 to TRBJ1-2; TRBD1 might be the D (5 bases). Trimming removed 2 bases at V and 4 bases at J, with 11 bases between. Germline V gene sequence: CDR1 MNHEY, CDR2 SVGEGT. The CDR3 has 14 residues. The CDR3 bases are TGTGCCAGCAGTTACGAGATGGGGGGCTATGGCTACACCTTC. Protein product: CASSYEMGGYGYTF.

The V call is TRBV10-3, the J call TRBJ1-2, with 12 bases aligning to TRBD1. The CDR3 consists of 16 residues. Germline-derived CDR1 and CDR2 are ENHRY and SYGVKD. The J segment lost 4 bases and the V segment lost 0 bases, leaving 3 bases of the junction unmatched. The CDR3 loop is CAISESGQGAFYGYTF. The CDR3 nucleotides are TGTGCCATCAGTGAGTCGGGACAGGGGGCCTTCTATGGCTACACCTTC.

CDR3 loop: CASSQEEAGLYEQYF. CDR3 in DNA: TGCGCCAGCAGCCAAGAAGAAGCGGGTCTCTACGAGCAGTACTTC. This chain connects TRBV4-1 to TRBJ2-7; tentative D call: TRBD2 (6 bases). Germline loops: CDR1 MGHRA, CDR2 YSYEKL. The CDR3 sequence is 15 residues long. Trimming removed 0 bases at V and 3 bases at J, with 12 bases between.

The sample holds many counts of this clone. The V and J genes are TRBV6-5 and TRBJ1-5; the match to TRBD1 covers 8 bases. The CDR3 loop spans 14 amino acids. Germline CDR1 reads MNHEY; CDR2 reads SVGAGI. Trimming at V came to 6 bases and at J to 3 bases, leaving 4 bases not matched to a gene. CDR3 sequence (DNA): TGTGCCAGCAGAAACAGGGGGGACAATCAGCCCCAGCATTTT. Its translation: CASRNRGDNQPQHF.

The chain is built from TRBV6-5 and TRBJ1-6; unclear D gene. The CDR3 runs to 12 residues. Germline assignment: CDR1 MNHEY and CDR2 SVGAGI. V was clipped by 5 bases and J by 7 bases, with 6 bases between them. CDR3 bases: TGTGCCAGCAGTCAATCGAATTCACCCCTCCACTTT. Encoded protein: CASSQSNSPLHF.

This clone appeared a single time. This chain joins TRBV28 and TRBJ1-3; unclear D gene. Germline CDR1 is MDHEN and CDR2 is SYDVKM. V shed 8 bases and J shed 3 bases, with 14 bases lying between them. CDR3 length: 14 residues. The CDR3 loop reads CASGMTALGNTIYF. In nucleotides, the CDR3 is TGTGCCAGCGGTATGACCGCTCTTGGAAACACCATATATTTT.

J is TRBJ1-4 and V is TRBV27; 7 bases are a match to TRBD1. With 4 bases clipped from V and 4 bases from J, the junction kept 12 bases outside the gene matches. The length of the CDR3 is 17 residues. From germline, CDR1 is MNHEY and CDR2 SMNVEV (reference sequence). The CDR3 DNA reads TGTGCCAGCAGTTCGCAGAGTTGGACAGGCGTTAATGAAAAACTGTTTTTT. Encoded protein: CASSSQSWTGVNEKLFF.

The rearrangement uses TRBV15 and TRBJ1-6; D gene unclear. The CDR3 has 13 residues. The germline V gene has CDR1 LNHNV and CDR2 YYDKDF (reference sequence). V gave up 0 bases and J gave up 10 bases, with 7 bases separating them. The CDR3: CATSRDVLSPLHF. The CDR3 DNA follows: TGTGCCACCAGCAGAGACGTTTTGTCACCCCTCCACTTT.

The V gene is TRBV6-6, the J gene TRBJ1-2, with D hard to call. Trimming shortened V by 2 bases and J by 2 bases, and 6 bases separated the two germline ends. The CDR3 is made up of 13 amino acids. Germline CDR1 and CDR2: MNHNY and SVGAGI (reference sequence). The CDR3 protein is CASSYGQNYGYTF. DNA for the CDR3: TGTGCCAGCAGTTACGGGCAGAACTATGGCTACACCTTC.

This clone was seen just once. The chain recombines TRBV5-1 with TRBJ2-1; 9 bases agree with TRBD1. The germline V gene has CDR1 SGHRS and CDR2 YFSETQ. V shed 4 bases and J 5 bases; nucleotides not matched to a gene: 7. This CDR3 spans 15 amino acids. The CDR3 sequence: CASSPTGGVHNEQFF. The CDR3 DNA reads as TGCGCCAGCAGCCCCACAGGGGGCGTTCACAATGAGCAGTTCTTC.

CDR3 nucleotide sequence: TGTGCCAGCAGTATGACGGGAGCCAGTGTCGAGACCCAGTACTTC. Its translation is CASSMTGASVETQYF. V is TRBV2 and J is TRBJ2-5, with D perhaps TRBD2 (6 bases). From germline, CDR1 is SNHLY and CDR2 FYNNEI. Trimming left V 5 bases short and J 5 bases short, with 18 bases between. The CDR3 is 15 amino acids.

The chain is built from TRBV25-1 and TRBJ1-1; D is ambiguous. The germline CDR1 and CDR2 sequences are MGHDK and SYGVNS. This CDR3 comprises 11 residues. Trimming pared 8 bases from V and 5 bases from J, leaving 9 bases between. The CDR3 reads CASGPRTEAFF. The CDR3 DNA reads as TGTGCCAGCGGTCCCAGGACTGAAGCTTTCTTT.

As DNA, the CDR3 is TGTGCCAGCAGTCCGACTAGCGGAGGCAATGAGCAGTTCTTC. This gives the protein CASSPTSGGNEQFF. The chain employs TRBV27 and TRBJ2-1; 9 positions agree with TRBD2. CDR3 size: 14 residues. J was trimmed by 6 bases and V by 5 bases; bases with no gene match: 5. The germline gives CDR1 MNHEY, CDR2 SMNVEV (reference sequence).

V is TRBV30 and J is TRBJ1-5, with D possibly being TRBD1 (5 bases). The length of the CDR3 is 16 residues. V was trimmed by 0 bases and J by 0 bases, leaving 12 bases between them. Per the germline V gene, CDR1 is GTSNPN and CDR2 is SVGIG (reference sequence). This CDR3 is CAWSVPGTASNQPQHF. Written as DNA, the CDR3 is TGTGCCTGGAGTGTTCCCGGGACGGCTAGCAATCAGCCCCAGCATTTT.

The chain recombines TRBV7-3 with TRBJ2-5; TRBD1 aligns across 10 bases. V was pared by 5 bases and J by 2 bases, with 5 bases of the junction left unmatched. This CDR3 is 15 amino acids long. The germline V gene has CDR1 SGHTA and CDR2 FQGTGA. In nucleotides, the CDR3 is TGTGCCAGCAGCCCGGGACAGGGGAGGCAAGAGACCCAGTACTTC. Protein: CASSPGQGRQETQYF. The full variable domain, in which reference TRBV7-3 and TRBJ2-5 provide the parts outside the CDR3, is GAGVSQTPSNKVTEKGKYVELRCDPISGHTALYWYRQSLGQGPEFLIYFQGTGAADDSGLPNDRFFAVRPEGSVSTLKIQRTERGDSAVYLCASSPGQGRQETQYFGPGTRLLVL.

CDR3: CASRGQGVVNSPLHF. As DNA, the CDR3 is TGTGCCTCCAGGGGACAGGGGGTTGTTAATTCACCCCTCCACTTT. J is TRBJ1-6 and V is TRBV6-5; 11 positions match TRBD1. With V trimmed by 11 bases and J by 6 bases, 9 bases remained unmatched. The CDR3 totals 15 residues. CDR1 and CDR2 from the germline V gene are MNHEY and SVGAGI.